The 5 T cell receptor beta chains below all came from one sample that was sequenced in a study of shared clonotypes between healthy human individuals. Here immunoSEQ multiplex PCR was the method, and the copy in TCRdb shows in-frame clones only, minus some. The data show about 1,800,000 clones, approximately 94% seen once. The naive CD8 population came from CD45RO-negative cells selected for CCR7, without terminally differentiated effector memory CD45RA+ cells. Specimen: naive CD8+ T cells sorted from blood. These receptors were taken from a man younger than 30 in good health.

The J gene is TRBJ2-2, the V gene TRBV30; D is unresolved. The CDR3 has 13 amino acids. Germline V lookup: CDR1 GTSNPN, CDR2 SVGIG (reference sequence). The V end lost 0 bases, the J end lost 2 bases, and 4 bases lay between the germline ends. The CDR3 DNA follows: TGTGCCTGGAGTGTAGATAACACCGGGGAGCTGTTTTTT. Its translation is CAWSVDNTGELFF.

As concerns this clone: The sample carries other DNA sequences with the same CDR3. The chain has TRBV29-1 and TRBJ2-7, with a weak D call TRBD1 (5 bases). Germline V gives CDR1 SQVTM, CDR2 ANQGSEA. The germline V and J ends were trimmed by 1 base and 4 bases, with 8 bases remaining between them. This CDR3 is built from 12 residues. The CDR3 bases are TGCAGCGTTGAAGGGACATCTTACGAGCAGTACTTC. Its translation is CSVEGTSYEQYF.

This chain uses TRBV15 with TRBJ1-1; TRBD1 is a possible D gene (5 bases). V was trimmed by 5 bases and J by 3 bases, leaving 13 bases between them. Per the germline V gene, CDR1 is LNHNV and CDR2 is YYDKDF (reference sequence). CDR3 length: 14 amino acids. The CDR3 is CATSLEGGDTEAFF. CDR3 bases: TGTGCCACCAGCTTAGAGGGAGGGGACACTGAAGCTTTCTTT.

This clone was found once. Written as DNA, the CDR3 is TGTGCCAGCAGCCAGGACAGGGAGGGCTCTGGAAACACCATATATTTT. Protein product: CASSQDREGSGNTIYF. The V and J genes are TRBV4-2 and TRBJ1-3, with 8 bases lining up with TRBD1. This CDR3 spans 16 amino acids. The V gene's germline CDR1 is LGHNA and CDR2 YNFKEQ. The V segment lost 3 bases and the J segment 0 bases; nucleotides outside the gene matches: 4.

Comment on this clone: The sample carries other DNA sequences with the same CDR3. The rearrangement joins TRBV13 to TRBJ1-4, with a tentative D call TRBD1 (5 bases). V dropped 5 bases and J dropped 8 bases, with 15 bases sitting between them. This CDR3 is 14 amino acids long. Germline-derived CDR1 and CDR2 are PRHDT and FYEKMQ (reference sequence). In nucleotides, the CDR3 is TGTGCCAGCAGCCTCGGAGGGGATGGGGAAAAACTGTTTTTT. This codes for CASSLGGDGEKLFF.